This record concerns one T cell receptor beta chain sequence. These data are taken from a study of T cell changes during pregnancy in multiple sclerosis. The table came from immunoSEQ multiplex PCR; TCRdb's copy has only in-frame clones and leaves some out. Here the sample spans over 60,000 clones, around 96% being singletons. The source was CD8+ T cells from peripheral blood mononuclear cells, collected after pregnancy. The source is a female donor with multiple sclerosis, enrolled in a pregnancy study.

This CDR3 is CASSQQGINEKLFF. In DNA form, the CDR3 reads TGTGCCAGCAGCCAGCAGGGGATTAATGAAAAACTGTTTTTT. The rearrangement joins TRBV5-6 to TRBJ1-4, with a weak D call TRBD1 (6 bases). Trimming pared 4 bases from V and 4 bases from J, leaving 11 bases between. This CDR3 region has 14 residues. The germline V gene has CDR1 SGHDT and CDR2 YYEEEE.